Shown below are 17 T cell receptor beta chains from a single sample sequenced in a study of technical replicates of blood from four donors. Profiled with immunoSEQ multiplex PCR; TCRdb holds only in-frame clones, not every one. The data show 45,000 to 60,000 clones, with roughly 95% seen just once and about 3% held by the top ten. Input material: PBMCs. The receptor set was obtained from a human donor in good health. Some clones in this sample may be carry-over from other donors' samples.

The CDR3 region has the DNA TGCGCCAGCAGCCCGAGTCCCGGGGCTGGAAACACCATATATTTT. It is translated as CASSPSPGAGNTIYF. The V and J genes are TRBV5-1 and TRBJ1-3; no reliable D call. This CDR3 has 15 amino acids. Germline CDR1 and CDR2: SGHRS and YFSETQ. V was cut by 4 bases and J by 2 bases, with 13 bases left in between.

This rearrangement joins TRBV6-1 to TRBJ2-4, with D possibly matching TRBD2 (6 bases). The CDR3 length is 17 residues. Germline V gene sequence: CDR1 MNHNS, CDR2 SASEGT. Trimming shortened V by 3 bases and J by 2 bases, and 17 bases separated the two germline ends. The CDR3 bases are TGTGCCAGCAGTGAGGGAGGTTTTTCGGGGCCCAAAAACATTCAGTACTTC. Its translation is CASSEGGFSGPKNIQYF.

The V gene is TRBV4-1, the J gene TRBJ1-5; D may be TRBD1 (5 bases). V was trimmed by 1 base and J by 2 bases, leaving 9 bases between them. CDR1 and CDR2 from the germline V gene are MGHRA and YSYEKL. The CDR3 contains 15 residues. The CDR3 here is CASSQGLQGNQPQHF. The CDR3 DNA follows: TGCGCCAGCAGCCAAGGTCTACAGGGCAATCAGCCCCAGCATTTT.

The genes are TRBV2 and TRBJ2-7; the match to TRBD2 covers 13 bases. Germline lookup yields CDR1 SNHLY and CDR2 FYNNEI. V trimming: 3 bases; J trimming: 2 bases; junction bases outside the gene matches: 1. The CDR3 totals 15 residues. CDR3 protein: CASSDGLAGAYEQYF. In nucleotides, the CDR3 is TGTGCCAGCAGTGACGGACTAGCGGGAGCCTACGAGCAGTACTTC.

V gene TRBV9 combines with J gene TRBJ2-1; a weak D match, TRBD2 (6 bases). CDR3 length: 16 residues. Between the trimmed V and J ends, which lost 2 bases and 0 bases, there was a span of 12 bases. Germline values: CDR1 SGDLS, CDR2 YYNGEE. The CDR3 sequence is CASSVVADPSYNEQFF. Written as DNA, the CDR3 is TGTGCCAGCAGCGTTGTAGCGGACCCCTCCTACAATGAGCAGTTCTTC.

The rearrangement uses TRBV9 and TRBJ1-6; D not resolved. The CDR3 length is 13 residues. V lost 3 bases and J 7 bases, leaving 8 bases between the germline ends. CDR1 is SGDLS, CDR2 YYNGEE, per germline. CDR3 bases: TGTGCCAGCAGCGCTATGCGAAATTCACCCCTCCACTTT. This sequence encodes CASSAMRNSPLHF.

This clone was detected only once. The chain links TRBV5-1 to TRBJ1-2; D is possibly TRBD1 (6 bases). The V and J ends lost 4 bases and 0 bases respectively, with 19 bases between them. Germline values: CDR1 SGHRS, CDR2 YFSETQ. This CDR3 is built from 17 residues. CDR3 residues: CASSLLNRGNTNYGYTF. The CDR3 DNA follows: TGCGCCAGCAGCCTCCTGAATAGGGGGAACACTAACTATGGCTACACCTTC. The full variable domain, its missing parts supplied by reference TRBV5-1 and TRBJ1-2, is KAGVTQTPRYLIKTRGQQVTLSCSPISGHRSVSWYQQTPGQGLQFLFEYFSETQRNKGNFPGRFSGRQFSNSRSEMNVSTLELGDSALYLCASSLLNRGNTNYGYTFGSGTRLTVV.

The chain combines TRBV5-1 with TRBJ1-6; D not resolved. CDR3 length equals 16 residues. V lost 4 bases, J lost 8 bases, and 19 bases lay in between. The germline V gene encodes CDR1 SGHRS and CDR2 YFSETQ. This CDR3 reads CASSPGWASRHSPLHF. The CDR3 DNA is TGCGCCAGCAGCCCGGGATGGGCGTCCAGGCATTCACCCCTCCACTTT.

The chain is built from TRBV7-3 and TRBJ2-5; D is unclear. The V end lost 4 bases, the J end lost 7 bases, and 16 bases lay between the germline ends. The germline V gene has CDR1 SGHTA and CDR2 FQGTGA. The CDR3 contains 14 residues. The CDR3 here is CASSSVRWSATQYF. CDR3 bases: TGTGCCAGCAGCTCTGTGAGGTGGTCCGCGACCCAGTACTTC.

The DNA of the CDR3 is TGTGCCATCAACGTCCGGGACAGGCCTTCCTACGAGCAGTACTTC. Its translation: CAINVRDRPSYEQYF. The J gene is TRBJ2-7, the V gene TRBV10-3; 8 positions match TRBD1. Germline values: CDR1 ENHRY, CDR2 SYGVKD. V trimming: 7 bases; J trimming: 1 base; junction bases outside the gene matches: 9. This CDR3 region has 15 residues.

This clone was counted once. The V and J genes are TRBV9 and TRBJ1-3; perhaps TRBD1 as D (5 bases). The CDR3 contains 17 residues. Trimming cost V 0 bases and J 2 bases, with 15 bases left between them. In germline, CDR1 is SGDLS, CDR2 YYNGEE. In nucleotides, the CDR3 is TGTGCCAGCAGCGTAGTTCCCGGACAAGCCCCTGGAAACACCATATATTTT. It encodes CASSVVPGQAPGNTIYF.

The rearrangement uses TRBV25-1 and TRBJ2-5; 11 bases map to TRBD2. This CDR3 region has 14 residues. From germline, CDR1 is MGHDK and CDR2 SYGVNS. J was trimmed by 5 bases and V by 6 bases; bases with no gene match: 5. The CDR3 sequence is CASSGLAGLETQYF. CDR3 DNA sequence: TGTGCCAGCAGCGGACTAGCGGGCCTCGAGACCCAGTACTTC.

This clone was recorded once. The V call is TRBV4-3, the J call TRBJ2-1, with 9 bases that match TRBD2. The germline V gene has CDR1 LGHNA and CDR2 YSLEER. The V and J ends lost 1 base and 8 bases, in that order; junction bases with no gene match: 9. The CDR3 loop spans 16 amino acids. The CDR3: CASSQGLAGLGDEQFF. CDR3 DNA sequence: TGCGCCAGCAGCCAAGGGCTAGCGGGACTCGGGGATGAGCAGTTCTTC.

This rearrangement joins TRBV5-6 to TRBJ2-7; TRBD2 might be the D (6 bases). This CDR3 has 13 residues. CDR1 and CDR2 from the germline V gene are SGHDT and YYEEEE. V lost 2 bases and J lost 5, with 11 bases in between. In nucleotides, the CDR3 is TGTGCCAGCAGCTTCGGAGGGGTCGACGAGCAGTACTTC. Translated, it gives CASSFGGVDEQYF.

The chain is built from TRBV10-1 and TRBJ2-7; D is undetermined. Germline V gene data show CDR1 as WNHNN and CDR2 as SYGVQD (reference sequence). V was shortened by 8 bases and J by 0 bases, with 11 bases between the two germline ends. The CDR3 is 13 amino acids. The CDR3 coding sequence is TGCGCCAGCCCGGGTAAGGACTCCTACGAGCAGTACTTC. Protein product: CASPGKDSYEQYF.

The genes are TRBV6-4 and TRBJ2-1, with D unclear. Germline V gene lookup returns CDR1 MRHNA and CDR2 SNTAGT. V dropped 2 bases and J dropped 8 bases, with 7 bases sitting between them. This CDR3 comprises 12 residues. CDR3 region: CASSDGGHEQFF. The CDR3 DNA sequence: TGTGCCAGCAGTGACGGTGGGCATGAGCAGTTCTTC.

The rearrangement links TRBV30 to TRBJ2-3; D is perhaps TRBD2 (6 bases). CDR3 length: 15 residues. The V gene's germline CDR1 is GTSNPN and CDR2 SVGIG (reference sequence). With 5 bases removed from V and 2 bases from J, the gap between germline ends came to 17 bases. The CDR3 DNA is TGTGCCTGGGTAAGGGACTCGAGAATCACAGATACGCAGTATTTT. The encoded protein is CAWVRDSRITDTQYF.